This T cell receptor beta chain was captured by sequencing in a study of Ad26.COV2.S vaccination and SARS-CoV-2 variants. The treatment is: 15 to 20 received Ad26.COV2.S at low or high dose, single or two shots; roughly five received placebo; per-sample allocation not given. Sampling took place 63 days after the first vaccine or placebo injection. Data came from immunoSEQ multiplex PCR; TCRdb stores just in-frame clones and leaves some out. The profile covers 300,000 to 350,000 clones, with roughly nine tenths appearing a single time and around 5.5% taken by the ten largest. Germline CDR1 is SEHNR and CDR2 is FQNEAQ (reference sequence). V was cut by 3 bases and J by 8 bases, with 16 bases left in between. The length of the CDR3 is 14 residues.

The gene calls are TRBV7-9 and TRBJ1-2; D is possibly TRBD1 (6 bases). This sample comprised peripheral blood, obtained in a trial of Ad26.COV2.S vaccine versus placebo. The TCR sequence derives from a person between 18 and 60 years old who received the Ad26.COV2.S COVID-19 vaccine or a placebo. The chain's CDR3 is CASSLDSVGGGYTF. The CDR3 DNA sequence: TGTGCCAGCAGCTTGGACAGCGTGGGAGGAGGCTACACCTTC.